The sequence of this TCR beta chain was determined in a study of blood T cell repertoires in COVID-19. As for the study in general: Sources were T cells, B-cell-depleted T cells, or PBMCs; the material itself was cDNA or gDNA.

This CDR3 region has 14 residues. The V gene's germline CDR1 is SGDLS and CDR2 YYNGEE. V trimming: 4 bases; J trimming: 7 bases; junction bases outside the gene matches: 10. This clone was found a few times. As originally analysed: Researchers report that nucleated cell counts were estimated from reference gene primer amplification. The assay was immunoSEQ multiplex PCR, and TCRdb's table has in-frame clones only and misses some. Clone size and V and J calls were adopted from that table, with D and trimming inferred from the DNA. The table has 250,000 to 300,000 clones, about 87% seen once. The sequence was obtained from a woman aged 70 to 79 with COVID-19, enrolled during active disease. This chain connects TRBV9 to TRBJ2-7, with 8 bases lining up with TRBD2. The sequenced material came from peripheral blood. As DNA, the CDR3 is TGTGCCAGCAGCCCGCCCGGGACTAGGGGGGAGCAGTACTTC. Protein sequence: CASSPPGTRGEQYF.